The rows below give T cell receptor beta chains drawn from one sample of a study of spatial heterogeneity in lung cancer. TCRdb ran MiXCR on the 5' RACE reads and lists one entry per CDR3 protein. The top ten hold roughly 10% of the sample, which has 45,000 to 55,000 distinct CDR3 sequences, roughly 5.7% seen once. The sequences come from PBMCs, collected at surgery. These receptors were taken from a male donor with early-stage non-small cell lung cancer. Each CDR3 is given with its conserved first and last residue. D genes are given only for firm matches. Clone size, where shown, is once, few, many, or a class for clones that have expanded.

>TRBJ1-5|many|.|TRBV20-1
TGCAGTGCTAGGGAGCCCGCCGAGGGTCAGCCCCAGCATTTT
CSAREPAEGQPQHF
>TRBJ1-2|many|.|TRBV6-5
TGTGCCAGCAGTCCAGGCGATAACTATGGCTACACCTTC
CASSPGDNYGYTF
>TRBJ2-6|many|TRBD1|TRBV25-1
TGTGCCAGCAGCAGACCCAGGGGGCTTGGGGCCAACGTCCTGACTTTC
CASSRPRGLGANVLTF
>TRBJ2-5|many|TRBD2|TRBV20-1
TGCAGTGCCGTCTCCCCCGGGACTACCGAAGAGACCCAGTACTTC
CSAVSPGTTEETQYF
>TRBJ1-5|few|.|TRBV9
TGTGCCAGCAGCGTAGGAGGGGGTGCCGAGCAGCCCCAGCATTTT
CASSVGGGAEQPQHF
>TRBJ1-5|many|TRBD1|TRBV5-6
TGTGCCAGCAGCCACGGACAGGCTCGCAATCAGCCCCAGCATTTT
CASSHGQARNQPQHF
>TRBJ1-1|many|.|TRBV20-1
TGCAGTGCTGGGGGAGGAATGGGACCAAACACTGAAGCTTTCTTT
CSAGGGMGPNTEAFF
>TRBJ2-1|.|.|TRBV6-5
TGTGCCAGCACCCGATCGGTTAACAATGAGCAGTTCTTC
CASTRSVNNEQFF
>TRBJ1-3|few|TRBD1|TRBV28
TGTGCCAGCAGTTTGGCAGAGGGGGCTTGGGGAAACACCATATATTTT
CASSLAEGAWGNTIYF
>TRBJ1-1|many|TRBD1|TRBV4-3
TGCGCCAGCAGCCTGACAGGGTTGGGGGGGGAAGCTTTCTTT
CASSLTGLGGEAFF
>TRBJ2-7|.|TRBD2|TRBV7-2
TGTGCCAGCAGCTTTGGCGGACTAGCGGGAGACGAGCAGTACTTC
CASSFGGLAGDEQYF
>TRBJ2-6|many|.|TRBV7-8
TGTGCCAGTTCCGGGGACGGGGCCAACGTCCTGACTTTC
CASSGDGANVLTF
>TRBJ2-2|few|.|TRBV7-2
TGTGCCAGCAGCTTAGGACTTTTGAACACCGGGGAGCTGTTTTTT
CASSLGLLNTGELFF
>TRBJ2-1|many|TRBD2|TRBV19
TGTGCCAGTAGGCTCACGGGAGCGGGAGGGATTTTGGATGAGCAGTTCTTC
CASRLTGAGGILDEQFF
>TRBJ2-7|many|.|TRBV5-5
TGTGCCAGCAGCACCCGAGGGGATGCGCAATACGAGCAGTACTTC
CASSTRGDAQYEQYF
>TRBJ2-5|many|TRBD2|TRBV19
TGTGCCAGTAGTTTGAGGGCGGGAGGAGGAGGCGGCGAGACCCAGTACTTC
CASSLRAGGGGGETQYF
>TRBJ2-3|many|.|TRBV20-1
TGCAGTGCTAGCGGGACTCAGCTCTACGGGGCGCAGTATTTT
CSASGTQLYGAQYF
>TRBJ2-5|medium-sized|TRBD1|TRBV29-1
TGCAGCGTTGAAACTGACAGGGAGGAGACCCAGTACTTC
CSVETDREETQYF
>TRBJ2-7|many|TRBD2|TRBV27
TGTGCCAGCAGTCTAGCGGGAGGGCAATACGAGCAGTACTTC
CASSLAGGQYEQYF
>TRBJ1-5|many|.|TRBV28
TGTGCCAGCACCCAGACGGGGCCGCTTAGGCCCCAGCATTTT
CASTQTGPLRPQHF
>TRBJ1-3|many|.|TRBV5-1
TGCGCCAGCAGCCGACAGACAGCCTCTGGAAACACCATATATTTT
CASSRQTASGNTIYF